Listed here are 9 T cell receptor beta chains from one sample, sequenced in a study of Ad26.COV2.S vaccination and SARS-CoV-2 variants. Treatment reported: roughly 18 received Ad26.COV2.S at low or high dose, single or two shots; roughly five received placebo; per-sample allocation not given. Samples analyzed were those drawn on day 63 after the first vaccine or placebo injection. Repertoires were generated with immunoSEQ multiplex PCR, while TCRdb's copy carries only in-frame clones and drops some. The sample holds 380,000 or so clones; roughly nine tenths are singletons and the top ten take approximately 5.9%. Sequenced material: peripheral blood, taken in a trial of Ad26.COV2.S vaccine versus placebo. All receptors derive from a person between 18 and 60 years old who received the Ad26.COV2.S COVID-19 vaccine or a placebo.

As regards this clone: Distinct nucleotide sequences in the sample also encode this CDR3. The chain has TRBV6-5 and TRBJ2-7; no firm D call. V shed 0 bases and J shed 3 bases, with 3 bases lying between them. This CDR3 region has 12 residues. Germline CDR1 is MNHEY and CDR2 is SVGAGI. The CDR3 DNA reads as TGTGCCAGCAGTTACTCTCTCTACGAGCAGTACTTC. Its translation is CASSYSLYEQYF.

The chain has TRBV7-3 and TRBJ2-2; TRBD1 matches at 10 bases. Looked up from germline, CDR1 is SGHTA and CDR2 is FQGTGA. The CDR3 is made up of 15 amino acids. After removal of 7 bases from V and 5 bases from J, the junction contained 7 bases not matched to a gene. CDR3 DNA: TGTGCCAGCACCATGGACAGGGGGTGGACCGGGGAGCTGTTTTTT. Amino acids: CASTMDRGWTGELFF.

The chain is built from TRBV9 and TRBJ2-1, with 10 bases aligning to TRBD2. With V trimmed by 2 bases and J by 4 bases, 3 bases remained unmatched. The CDR3 contains 15 residues. Germline CDR1 SGDLS, CDR2 YYNGEE. The CDR3 region is CASSVGTSEYNEQFF. CDR3 DNA: TGTGCCAGCAGCGTCGGGACTAGCGAGTACAATGAGCAGTTCTTC.

Concerning this clone itself: Germline and junction disagree at one end, which may indicate a read error. This rearrangement joins TRBV7-7 to TRBJ2-7; D is unresolved. CDR3 length: 14 amino acids. Per germline, CDR1 SSHAT and CDR2 FNYEAQ (reference sequence). CDR3 sequence (DNA): TGTGCTAGCAGCTTGGGTGGTCGTAGCTACGAGCAGTACTTC. Amino acid sequence: CASSLGGRSYEQYF.

V and J are TRBV11-3 and TRBJ1-1, with D perhaps matching TRBD1 (5 bases). Germline assignment: CDR1 SGHNT and CDR2 YENEEA. Trimming took off 7 bases at V and 5 bases at J, with 11 bases between the two ends. The CDR3 totals 12 residues. The CDR3 sequence is CASTNGGTEAFF. CDR3 nucleotides: TGTGCCAGCACCAACGGGGGAACTGAAGCTTTCTTT. Based on the CDR3 plus reference TRBV11-3 and TRBJ1-1, the full variable domain is EAGVVQSPRYKIIEKKQPVAFWCNPISGHNTLYWYLQNLGQGPELLIRYENEEAVDDSQLPKDRFSAERLKGVDSTLKIQPAELGDSAVYLCASTNGGTEAFFGQGTRLTVV.

J is TRBJ1-1 and V is TRBV19, with TRBD1 matching over 7 bases. CDR1 is LNHDA, CDR2 SQIVND, per germline (reference sequence). The CDR3 has 13 amino acids. After removal of 6 bases from V and 4 bases from J, the junction contained 5 bases not matched to a gene. Here the CDR3 DNA reads TGTGCCAGTAGCTCCAACAGGGGCACTGAAGCTTTCTTT. Encoded protein: CASSSNRGTEAFF.

The CDR3 sequence: CASGRTGEAFF. CDR3 nucleotides: TGTGCCAGCGGCCGGACAGGTGAAGCTTTCTTT. This chain links TRBV6-2 or TRBV6-3 with TRBJ1-1; 7 nucleotides agree with TRBD1. J gave up 7 bases and V 8 bases, and 4 bases lay outside the gene matches. CDR1 and CDR2 (germline): MNHEY, SVGEGT. The CDR3 has 11 residues.

In its sample, this clone was seen once. The CDR3 nucleotides are TGTGCCAGCAGTCGCGTCTCCTACGAGCAGTACTTC. Amino acid sequence: CASSRVSYEQYF. The chain uses TRBV6-5 and TRBJ2-7; D remains unclear. The CDR3 has 12 residues. V dropped 5 bases and J dropped 0 bases, with 5 bases sitting between them. Germline assignment: CDR1 MNHEY and CDR2 SVGAGI.

This sequence joins TRBV7-8 and TRBJ1-1, with 7 positions matching TRBD1. Trimming removed 3 bases from V and 10 bases from J; junction bases left unmatched: 11. Germline lookup yields CDR1 SGHVS and CDR2 FQNEAQ. This CDR3 has 14 amino acids. As DNA, the CDR3 is TGTGCCAGCAGCTTGGGACAGACGGGGGATGGAGCTTTCTTT. Translating it yields CASSLGQTGDGAFF.